The 29 T cell receptor beta chains in this list originate from one sample, sequenced in a study of molecular identifiers for immune sequencing clone quantification. One entry per CDR3 protein results from TCRdb running MiXCR on the PCR reads. Of approximately 93,000 distinct CDR3 sequences in the sample, around 25% were seen once. The sequenced sample was naive CD8+ T cells from blood, with Jurkat cell RNA spiked in. Subset denoted: FACS-sorted CD8+CD4-CCR7+CD45RA+ naive T cells. The receptors here all came from a human donor in good health. Some libraries in this study had Jurkat cell RNA spiked in.

The gene calls are TRBV7-9 and TRBJ1-3; D unclear. Deletions cut 1 base from V and 4 bases from J, with 11 bases between. This CDR3 comprises 15 residues. In germline, CDR1 is SEHNR, CDR2 FQNEAQ (reference sequence). The DNA for the CDR3 is TGTGCCAGCAGCTTAGGCCCTGAAGCCGGAAACACCATATATTTT. It codes for CASSLGPEAGNTIYF.

This clonotype showed up many times. The rearrangement links TRBV2 to TRBJ2-7; D is undetermined. Trimming removed 8 bases at V and 0 bases at J, with 11 bases between. Germline lookup yields CDR1 SNHLY and CDR2 FYNNEI. The CDR3 has 13 amino acids. DNA of the CDR3: TGTGCCAGCGAAAGGCGGAGCTCCTACGAGCAGTACTTC. Residues: CASERRSSYEQYF.

A word on this clonotype: A much larger clone lies a single base off, so this may be a read error. CDR3 region: CACSQDRGGRMAQYF. CDR3 bases: TGCGCCTGCAGCCAAGATAGGGGGGGGAGGATGGCCCAGTACTTC. V is TRBV4-1 and J is TRBJ2-5; D might be TRBD2 (7 bases). The CDR3 spans 15 residues. Germline V gene lookup returns CDR1 MGHRA and CDR2 YSYEKL.

This clonotype appeared once. A much larger clone is a single base away; this may be a read error. The V call is TRBV28, the J call TRBJ2-7, with no clear D. CDR3 size: 15 residues. Trimming cost V 6 bases and J 1 base, with 16 bases left between them. CDR1 is MDHEN and CDR2 is SYDVKM in the germline V gene. DNA for the CDR3: TGTGCCAGCAGATTAGGGATCAGTAGGTCCTACGAGCAGTACTTC. Translation gives CASRLGISRSYEQYF. The whole variable domain, filled in from reference TRBV28 and TRBJ2-7, reads DVKVTQSSRYLVKRTGEKVFLECVQDMDHENMFWYRQDPGLGLRLIYFSYDVKMKEKGDIPEGYSVSREKKERFSLILESASTNQTSMYLCASRLGISRSYEQYFGPGTRLTVT.

This clonotype was seen repeatedly, ten times or more. This rearrangement joins TRBV27 to TRBJ2-3; D remains ambiguous. This CDR3 has 11 amino acids. Germline V gives CDR1 MNHEY, CDR2 SMNVEV (reference sequence). V was trimmed by 6 bases and J by 2 bases, leaving 3 bases between them. The CDR3, as DNA: TGTGCCAGCAGAACCACAGATACGCAGTATTTT. The encoded protein is CASRTTDTQYF.

The rearrangement joins TRBV4-3 to TRBJ2-7; D is undetermined. This CDR3 has 14 amino acids. V was shortened by 2 bases and J by 0 bases, with 8 bases between the two germline ends. Per germline, CDR1 LGHNA and CDR2 YSLEER. CDR3: CASSQFRASYEQYF. CDR3 sequence (DNA): TGCGCCAGCAGCCAATTTAGGGCCTCCTACGAGCAGTACTTC.

The table lists this clonotype with many counts. The gene calls are TRBV5-1 and TRBJ2-3, with a tentative D call TRBD1 (6 bases). The CDR3 runs to 16 residues. Germline V gene lookup returns CDR1 SGHRS and CDR2 YFSETQ. Trimming stripped 6 bases from V and 2 bases from J, with 19 bases between. The CDR3 DNA is TGCGCCAGCAATTTATTCCATGGACAGTACACAGATACGCAGTATTTT. Translated, it gives CASNLFHGQYTDTQYF.

Note on this clonotype: This may come from a read error, since a much larger clone is one base off. The chain couples TRBV29-1 to TRBJ1-3; D is undetermined. CDR3 size: 15 residues. Trimming shortened V by 2 bases and J by 3 bases, and 14 bases separated the two germline ends. Looked up from germline, CDR1 is SQVTM and CDR2 is ANQGSEA. CDR3 residues: CSVENDDAHGNTIYF. The CDR3 DNA reads TGCAGCGTTGAAAACGACGATGCTCATGGAAACACCATATATTTT. Drawing the rest from reference TRBV29-1 and TRBJ1-3, the complete variable domain is SAVISQKPSRDICQRGTSLTIQCQVDSQVTMMFWYRQQPGQSLTLIATANQGSEATYESGFVIDKFPISRPNLTFSTLTVSNMSPEDSSIYLCSVENDDAHGNTIYFGEGSWLTVV.

This clonotype was counted only a few times. The rearrangement joins TRBV9 to TRBJ1-1; D might be TRBD1 (5 bases). V gave up 4 bases and J gave up 3 bases, with 10 bases separating them. The CDR3 sequence is 13 residues long. Germline lookup yields CDR1 SGDLS and CDR2 YYNGEE. This chain's CDR3 is CASSPVGDTEAFF. The CDR3 coding sequence is TGTGCCAGCAGCCCAGTGGGGGACACTGAAGCTTTCTTT. Full variable domain (missing parts from reference TRBV9 and TRBJ1-1): DSGVTQTPKHLITATGQRVTLRCSPRSGDLSVYWYQQSLDQGLQFLIQYYNGEERAKGNILERFSAQQFPDLHSELNLSSLELGDSALYFCASSPVGDTEAFFGQGTRLTVV.

The rearrangement joins TRBV3-1 to TRBJ1-1; unclear D gene. V shed 4 bases and J shed 4 bases, with 10 bases lying between them. Germline lookup yields CDR1 LGHDT and CDR2 YNNKEL (reference sequence). This CDR3 is built from 13 residues. The CDR3, as DNA: TGTGCCAGCAGCCCCAGCCCGAGCACTGAAGCTTTCTTT. Protein product: CASSPSPSTEAFF.

This clonotype came up a few times. The chain joins TRBV9 to TRBJ2-2, with 7 nucleotides matching TRBD1. This CDR3 region has 15 residues. Per germline, CDR1 SGDLS and CDR2 YYNGEE. After removal of 0 bases from V and 6 bases from J, the junction contained 5 bases not matched to a gene. CDR3 nucleotide sequence: TGTGCCAGCAGCGTAGTAGGGGGCGGGCCCGGGGAGCTGTTTTTT. It encodes CASSVVGGGPGELFF.

To note about this clonotype: This clone may be a read error of a much larger clone one base away. This likely comes from a read error, as the CDR3 has no conserved phenylalanine or tryptophan at its end. The chain combines TRBV20-1 with TRBJ2-3; D remains unclear. Germline V gives CDR1 DFQATT, CDR2 SNEGSKA (reference sequence). The CDR3 covers 12 residues. The V end was cut by 6 bases, the J end by 0 bases, with 7 bases between. The CDR3 DNA is TGCAGTGCGAAACATAGCACAGATACGCAGTATTCT. This codes for CSAKHSTDTQYS.

This clonotype has more than one count but fewer than ten. The chain links TRBV4-3 to TRBJ2-3; D gene ambiguous. CDR1 is LGHNA, CDR2 YSLEER, per germline. The CDR3 is made up of 16 amino acids. Trimming removed 4 bases at V and 1 base at J, with 15 bases between. The CDR3: CASSPTAVARTDTQYF. The CDR3 bases are TGCGCCAGCAGCCCCACGGCGGTAGCTCGCACAGATACGCAGTATTTT.

This clonotype was observed at least ten times. CDR3 residues: CSAYPEDKKDEQYF. The CDR3 DNA reads TGCAGTGCTTACCCGGAGGATAAAAAGGACGAGCAGTACTTC. The chain is built from TRBV20-1 and TRBJ2-7; tentative D call: TRBD2 (5 bases). Germline-derived CDR1 and CDR2 are DFQATT and SNEGSKA (reference sequence). Trimming shortened V by 5 bases and J by 5 bases, and 19 bases separated the two germline ends. This CDR3 comprises 14 residues.

This clonotype was found a few times. This rearrangement joins TRBV15 to TRBJ1-1; tentative D call: TRBD1 (6 bases). This CDR3 region has 16 residues. V was trimmed by 4 bases and J by 5 bases, leaving 20 bases between them. Germline CDR1 reads LNHNV; CDR2 reads YYDKDF (reference sequence). The CDR3 is CATSNPLAQGQTEAFF. CDR3 DNA sequence: TGTGCCACCAGCAACCCCCTAGCACAGGGTCAAACTGAAGCTTTCTTT.

By frequency in the sample, this clonotype is medium-sized. The chain uses TRBV5-4 and TRBJ2-3; 7 nucleotides line up with TRBD2. CDR1 SGHNT and CDR2 YYREEE come from the germline V gene (reference sequence). The J segment lost 2 bases and the V segment lost 0 bases, leaving 6 bases of the junction unmatched. The CDR3 has 16 amino acids. The CDR3 protein is CASSLGGGGVTDTQYF. The CDR3 nucleotides read TGTGCCAGCAGCTTGGGTGGCGGGGGTGTCACAGATACGCAGTATTTT.

With regard to this clonotype: The germline gene is not matched at one end of the junction; a read error may be the cause. This chain links TRBV20-1 with TRBJ2-5, with TRBD2 matching over 8 bases. CDR1 is DFQATT and CDR2 is SNEGSKA in the germline V gene (reference sequence). This CDR3 contains 15 residues. Here the CDR3 reads CSARDLNGGVETKYF. CDR3 DNA: TGCAGTGCTAGAGATCTGAACGGGGGGGTAGAGACCAAGTACTTC.

The chain links TRBV19 to TRBJ2-2; D not resolved. Trimming left V 6 bases short and J 2 bases short, with 7 bases between. This CDR3 comprises 13 residues. Germline values: CDR1 LNHDA, CDR2 SQIVND (reference sequence). The CDR3 region has the DNA TGTGCCAGTAGGCCGGGCAACACCGGGGAGCTGTTTTTT. It specifies CASRPGNTGELFF.

This clonotype was observed a single time. A read error is possible here, since a much larger clone lies one base away. The chain employs TRBV6-5 and TRBJ2-3; D gene unclear. The CDR3 consists of 15 residues. The V end lost 0 bases, the J end lost 3 bases, and 10 bases lay between the germline ends. Germline-derived CDR1 and CDR2 are MNHEY and SVGAGI. CDR3 region: CASSYSTLRTDTQYF. The CDR3 coding sequence is TGTGCCAGCAGTTACTCGACCCTGAGGACAGATACGCAGTATTTT.

This clonotype appeared a few times. The chain is built from TRBV6-5 and TRBJ2-7; 9 nucleotides align to TRBD1. Germline assignment: CDR1 MNHEY and CDR2 SVGAGI. The CDR3 sequence is 16 residues long. With V trimmed by 0 bases and J by 3 bases, 6 bases remained unmatched. As DNA, the CDR3 is TGTGCCAGCAGTTACTCGGACAGGGGACATCTCTACGAGCAGTACTTC. Translated: CASSYSDRGHLYEQYF.

The sample holds many counts of this clonotype. The chain is built from TRBV14 and TRBJ2-1, with D perhaps TRBD1 (5 bases). Germline assignment: CDR1 SGHDN and CDR2 FVKESK. The CDR3 is 13 amino acids. V dropped 4 bases and J dropped 6 bases, with 10 bases sitting between them. Written as DNA, the CDR3 is TGTGCCAGCAGCCCGTATGACAGCAATGAGCAGTTCTTC. This encodes CASSPYDSNEQFF.

V is TRBV27 and J is TRBJ2-7; 8 bases agree with TRBD1. Germline V lookup: CDR1 MNHEY, CDR2 SMNVEV (reference sequence). The CDR3 is 18 residues long. V dropped 6 bases and J dropped 0; count of bases not matched to a gene: 16. The CDR3 protein is CASSRTGTGELSSYEQYF. The CDR3 bases are TGTGCCAGCAGCAGAACCGGGACAGGTGAACTGAGCTCCTACGAGCAGTACTTC.

V is TRBV5-6 and J is TRBJ2-1; 7 bases are a match to TRBD1. The CDR3 length is 14 residues. Germline CDR1 and CDR2: SGHDT and YYEEEE. J lost 3 bases, V lost 4 bases, and 4 bases had no gene match. In DNA form, the CDR3 reads TGTGCCAGCAGCCTCGGACAGGACTACAATGAGCAGTTCTTC. Its translation: CASSLGQDYNEQFF.

The V call is TRBV21-1, the J call TRBJ1-5. TRBV21-1 is a known pseudogene. The CDR3 extends over 16 amino acids. CDR3 nucleotides: TGTGCCAGCAGCAAAGGGCCCAGGTACAGCAATCAGCCCCAGCAATTT. It specifies CASSKGPRYSNQPQQF.

This chain joins TRBV7-9 and TRBJ2-7; perhaps TRBD2 as D (6 bases). Germline V gene sequence: CDR1 SEHNR, CDR2 FQNEAQ (reference sequence). This CDR3 is built from 16 residues. Trimming stripped 5 bases from V and 2 bases from J, with 19 bases between. Written as DNA, the CDR3 is TGTGCCAGCAGCCCCCCATTTCGGGGGAGTACCTACGAGCAGTACTTC. It translates to CASSPPFRGSTYEQYF.

The V gene is TRBV11-2, the J gene TRBJ2-1; D is possibly TRBD2 (5 bases). Germline lookup yields CDR1 SGHAT and CDR2 FQNNGV. Deletions cut 1 base from V and 4 bases from J, with 14 bases between. This CDR3 is 16 amino acids long. The CDR3 protein is CASSLGPSRRYNEQFF. DNA of the CDR3: TGTGCCAGCAGCTTAGGTCCTAGCAGAAGGTACAATGAGCAGTTCTTC.

V and J are TRBV7-9 and TRBJ2-5, with TRBD1 matching 9 bases. V dropped 6 bases and J dropped 5; count of bases not matched to a gene: 10. This CDR3 is built from 15 residues. Germline CDR1 SEHNR, CDR2 FQNEAQ (reference sequence). The CDR3 DNA reads as TGTGCCAGCAGGCAAATACAGGGGGCCGAGGAGACCCAGTACTTC. Translating it yields CASRQIQGAEETQYF.

With regard to this clonotype: Being one base from a much bigger clone, this may be a read error. The rearrangement uses TRBV5-4 and TRBJ2-7; D unresolved. CDR3 length: 13 amino acids. V lost 3 bases to trimming and J lost 1 base, with 8 bases between them. Germline V gene data show CDR1 as SGHNT and CDR2 as YYREEE (reference sequence). Here the CDR3 DNA reads TGTGCCAGCAGCTGGTACCCTTCCTACGAGCAGTACTTC. Protein: CASSWYPSYEQYF.

The rearrangement joins TRBV27 to TRBJ1-1, with 9 bases matching TRBD1. CDR3 size: 14 residues. The V gene end was trimmed by 3 bases and the J gene end by 3 bases; junction bases not matched to a gene: 2. CDR1 is MNHEY and CDR2 is SMNVEV in the germline V gene (reference sequence). CDR3 sequence reads: CASSFGTGYTEAFF. The CDR3 coding sequence is TGTGCCAGCAGTTTCGGGACAGGGTACACTGAAGCTTTCTTT.